The rows below give T cell receptor beta chains drawn from one sample of a study of post-analysis software for immune sequencing data. One entry per CDR3 protein results from TCRdb running MiXCR on the PCR reads. The table includes roughly 800,000 distinct CDR3 sequences, about 57% detected once. The source material was blood. These receptors all come from a girl between 5 and 17 years old with multiple sclerosis. Each CDR3 is given without its conserved first and last residue.

TRBJ1-2 TRBV30 AWSASGGFNYGYT
TRBJ2-3 TRBV29-1 SVGKLGTQY
TRBJ2-7 TRBV7-2 ASSYASAYEQY
TRBJ2-5 TRBV29-1 SVGGLAGQY
TRBJ2-1 TRBV24-1 ATSEGTSVYNEQF
TRBJ2-3 TRBV6-4 ASSEQDGGAATDTQY
TRBJ1-2 TRBV30 AWSEGGSNYGYT
TRBJ2-1 TRBV6-1 ASSPTSGASSYNEQF
TRBJ2-7 TRBV12-3/TRBV12-4 ASSLWARGGAYEQY
TRBJ1-5 TRBV10-3 AISQGGNNQPQH
TRBJ2-7 TRBV21-1 ASSGRTSGISYEQY
- TRBV21-1 ASSKDRITEQY
TRBJ2-7 TRBV20-1 SAQTGASSYEQY
TRBJ1-6 TRBV7-9 ASSLGGIVGASPLH
TRBJ2-7 TRBV4-1 ASSQDLPSSYEQY
TRBJ2-3 TRBV9 ASSVEAGYGRTDTQY
TRBJ2-1 TRBV29-1 SVELLNSSYNEQF
TRBJ2-3 TRBV6-1 ASRTDLGLDKRGRDTQY
TRBJ2-1 TRBV20-1 SASPAPVSYNEQF
TRBJ2-1 TRBV29-1 SVGLAGGQSSYNEQF
TRBJ2-7 TRBV20-1 SARVPGQGADEQY
TRBJ2-7 TRBV20-1 SAGGQGGEQY
TRBJ1-1 TRBV6-6 ASSTLGRGTEAF
TRBJ2-6 TRBV7-2 ASSLARGGGANVLT
TRBJ1-2 TRBV27 ASRGQGGGYT
TRBJ2-6 TRBV5-5 ASSLSSGHGANVLT
TRBJ2-7 TRBV20-1 SASKVSYEQY
TRBJ2-5 TRBV7-6 ASSFGLAGTPETQY
TRBJ1-2 TRBV20-1 SAPRGTGDSYGYT
TRBJ2-7 TRBV6-5 ASSSRADEQY
TRBJ2-1 TRBV27 ASSLPLGNEQF
TRBJ2-1 TRBV5-1 ASSRGGRYNEQF
- TRBV7-9 ASSGRDRFYEQY
TRBJ2-1 TRBV5-1 ASSLVSGGAYEQF
TRBJ2-7 TRBV19 ASSTDSSSYEQY
TRBJ2-5 TRBV27 ASRSLILETQY
TRBJ1-1 TRBV7-3 ASSPTGTVNTEAF
TRBJ2-7 TRBV4-1 ASSQPGQKYEQY
TRBJ2-5 TRBV29-1 SVDRGYQETQY
TRBJ1-1 TRBV12-3/TRBV12-4 ASRVREGAEAF
TRBJ1-2 TRBV7-2 ASSNGTVDGYT
TRBJ1-4 TRBV12-3/TRBV12-4 ASSLRQTTNEKLF
TRBJ1-1 TRBV6-6 ASTLGIQNTEAF
TRBJ2-3 TRBV12-3/TRBV12-4 ASRHADRVTDTQY
TRBJ2-1 TRBV5-1 ASSLDAPRDNEQF
TRBJ2-1 TRBV20-1 SASWSRTGTYNERF
TRBJ2-1 TRBV2 ASSEGRLNEQF
TRBJ1-1 TRBV6-6 ASSYSGQGSEAF
TRBJ2-5 TRBV29-1 SVGLSEETQY